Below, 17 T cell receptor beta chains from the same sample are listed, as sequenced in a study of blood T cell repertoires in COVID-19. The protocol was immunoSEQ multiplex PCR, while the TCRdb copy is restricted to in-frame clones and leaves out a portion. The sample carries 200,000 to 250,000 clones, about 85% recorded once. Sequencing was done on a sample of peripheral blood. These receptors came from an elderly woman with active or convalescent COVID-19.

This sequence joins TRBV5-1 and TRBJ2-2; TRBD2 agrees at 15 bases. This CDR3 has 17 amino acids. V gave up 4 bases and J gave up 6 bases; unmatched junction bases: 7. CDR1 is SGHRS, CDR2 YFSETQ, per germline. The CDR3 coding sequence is TGCGCCAGCAGCGGGGGACTAGCGGGAGGATTCCCCGGGGAGCTGTTTTTT. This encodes CASSGGLAGGFPGELFF.

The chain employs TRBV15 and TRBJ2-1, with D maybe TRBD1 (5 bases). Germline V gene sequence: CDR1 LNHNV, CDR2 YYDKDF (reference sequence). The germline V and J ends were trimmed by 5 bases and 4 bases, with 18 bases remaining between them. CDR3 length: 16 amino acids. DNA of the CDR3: TGTGCCACCAGCGGGGCCTTTGGGGTTACATACAATGAGCAGTTCTTC. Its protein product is CATSGAFGVTYNEQFF.

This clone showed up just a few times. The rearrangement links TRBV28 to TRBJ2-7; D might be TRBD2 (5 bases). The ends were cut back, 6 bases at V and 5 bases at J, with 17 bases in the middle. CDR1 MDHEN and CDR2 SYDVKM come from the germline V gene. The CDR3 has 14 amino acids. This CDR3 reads CASSPFGVAHEQYF. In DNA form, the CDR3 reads TGTGCCAGCAGCCCCTTCGGGGTTGCCCACGAGCAGTACTTC.

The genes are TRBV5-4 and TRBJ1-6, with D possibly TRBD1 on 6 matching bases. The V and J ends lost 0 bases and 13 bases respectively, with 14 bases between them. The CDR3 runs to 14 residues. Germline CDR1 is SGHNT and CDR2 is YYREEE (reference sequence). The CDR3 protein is CASSLGRGMGPLHF. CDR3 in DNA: TGTGCCAGCAGCTTGGGCAGGGGAATGGGTCCCCTCCACTTT.

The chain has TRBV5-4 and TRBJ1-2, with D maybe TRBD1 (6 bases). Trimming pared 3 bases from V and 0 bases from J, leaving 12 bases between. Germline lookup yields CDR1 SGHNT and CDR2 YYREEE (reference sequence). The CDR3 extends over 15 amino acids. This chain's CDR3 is CASSSPTGANYGYTF. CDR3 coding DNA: TGTGCCAGCAGCTCCCCGACAGGTGCTAACTATGGCTACACCTTC.

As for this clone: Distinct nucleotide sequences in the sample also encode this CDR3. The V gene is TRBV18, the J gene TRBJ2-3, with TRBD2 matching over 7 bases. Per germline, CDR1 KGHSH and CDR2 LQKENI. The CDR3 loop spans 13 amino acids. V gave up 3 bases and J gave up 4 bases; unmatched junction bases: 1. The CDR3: CASSPAGADTQYF. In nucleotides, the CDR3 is TGTGCCAGCTCACCTGCGGGGGCAGATACGCAGTATTTT.

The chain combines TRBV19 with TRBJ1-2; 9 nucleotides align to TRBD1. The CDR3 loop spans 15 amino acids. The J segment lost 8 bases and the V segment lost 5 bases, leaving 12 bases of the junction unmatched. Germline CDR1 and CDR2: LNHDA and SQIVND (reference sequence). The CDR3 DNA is TGTGCCAGTAGTGGAAGAAACAGGGGGCTCGGCGGCTACACCTTC. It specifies CASSGRNRGLGGYTF.

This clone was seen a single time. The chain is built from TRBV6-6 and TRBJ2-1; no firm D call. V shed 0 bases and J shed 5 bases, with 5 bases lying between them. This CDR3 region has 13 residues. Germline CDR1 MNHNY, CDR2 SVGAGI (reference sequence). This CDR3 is CASSYSEDNEQFF. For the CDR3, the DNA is TGTGCCAGCAGTTACTCCGAGGACAATGAGCAGTTCTTC.

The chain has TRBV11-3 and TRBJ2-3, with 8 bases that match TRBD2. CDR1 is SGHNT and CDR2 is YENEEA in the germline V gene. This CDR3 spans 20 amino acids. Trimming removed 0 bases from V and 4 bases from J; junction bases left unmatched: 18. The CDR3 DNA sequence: TGTGCCAGCAGCTTAGATCCCTCTACCCTATTAGCGGGGCCGCCAGATACGCAGTATTTT. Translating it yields CASSLDPSTLLAGPPDTQYF.

The CDR3 coding sequence is TGTGCCAGCAGCGTAGCTAGCATTAGCGGGACGGATACGCAGTATTTT. Residues: CASSVASISGTDTQYF. This sequence joins TRBV9 and TRBJ2-3; 8 nucleotides agree with TRBD2. With V trimmed by 0 bases and J by 6 bases, 9 bases remained unmatched. CDR3 size: 16 residues. Per germline, CDR1 SGDLS and CDR2 YYNGEE.

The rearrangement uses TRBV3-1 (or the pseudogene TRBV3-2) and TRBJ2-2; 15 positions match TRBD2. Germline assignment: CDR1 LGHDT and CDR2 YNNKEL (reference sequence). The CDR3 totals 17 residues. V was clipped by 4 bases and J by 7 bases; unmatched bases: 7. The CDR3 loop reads CASSPLLGLAGGGELFF. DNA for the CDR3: TGTGCCAGCAGCCCCCTCTTGGGACTAGCGGGAGGCGGGGAGCTGTTTTTT.

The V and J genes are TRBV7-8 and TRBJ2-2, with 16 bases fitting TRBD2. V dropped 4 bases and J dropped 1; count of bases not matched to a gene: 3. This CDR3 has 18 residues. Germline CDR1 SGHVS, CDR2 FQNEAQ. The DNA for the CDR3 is TGTGCCAGCAGCTGGGGACTAGCGGGAGGGCTGAACACCGGGGAGCTGTTTTTT. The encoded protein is CASSWGLAGGLNTGELFF.

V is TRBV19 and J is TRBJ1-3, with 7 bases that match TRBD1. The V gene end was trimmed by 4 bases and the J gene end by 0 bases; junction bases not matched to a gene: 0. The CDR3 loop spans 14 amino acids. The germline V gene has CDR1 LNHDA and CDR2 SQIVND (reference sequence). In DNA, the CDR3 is TGTGCCAGTAGTACAGGGGGCTCTGGAAACACCATATATTTT. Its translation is CASSTGGSGNTIYF.

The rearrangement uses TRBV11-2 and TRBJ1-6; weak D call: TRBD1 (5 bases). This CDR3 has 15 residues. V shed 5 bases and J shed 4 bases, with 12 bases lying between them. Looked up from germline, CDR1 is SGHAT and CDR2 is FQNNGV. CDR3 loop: CASSPWDFYNSPLHF. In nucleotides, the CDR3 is TGTGCCAGCAGCCCTTGGGACTTTTATAATTCACCCCTCCACTTT.

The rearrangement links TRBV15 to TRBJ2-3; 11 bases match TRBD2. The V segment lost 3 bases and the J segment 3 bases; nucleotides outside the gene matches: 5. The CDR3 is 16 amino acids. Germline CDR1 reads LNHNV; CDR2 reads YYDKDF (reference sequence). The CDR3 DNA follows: TGTGCCACCAGCAGTCCCCTAGCGGGAGGTACAGATACGCAGTATTTT. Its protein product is CATSSPLAGGTDTQYF.

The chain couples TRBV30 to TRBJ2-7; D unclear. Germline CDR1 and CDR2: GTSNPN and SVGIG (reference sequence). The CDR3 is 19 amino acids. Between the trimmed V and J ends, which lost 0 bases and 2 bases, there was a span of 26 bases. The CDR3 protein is CAWSVVHTAQIPLTYEQYF. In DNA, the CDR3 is TGTGCCTGGAGTGTCGTTCATACGGCACAGATACCACTGACCTACGAGCAGTACTTC.

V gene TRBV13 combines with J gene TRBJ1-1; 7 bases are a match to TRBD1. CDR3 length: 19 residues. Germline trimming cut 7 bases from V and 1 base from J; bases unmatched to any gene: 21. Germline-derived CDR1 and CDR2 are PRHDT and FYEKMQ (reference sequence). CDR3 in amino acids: CASKTMAYTGVYSNTEAFF. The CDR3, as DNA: TGTGCCAGCAAGACGATGGCCTACACAGGGGTATATTCGAACACTGAAGCTTTCTTT.